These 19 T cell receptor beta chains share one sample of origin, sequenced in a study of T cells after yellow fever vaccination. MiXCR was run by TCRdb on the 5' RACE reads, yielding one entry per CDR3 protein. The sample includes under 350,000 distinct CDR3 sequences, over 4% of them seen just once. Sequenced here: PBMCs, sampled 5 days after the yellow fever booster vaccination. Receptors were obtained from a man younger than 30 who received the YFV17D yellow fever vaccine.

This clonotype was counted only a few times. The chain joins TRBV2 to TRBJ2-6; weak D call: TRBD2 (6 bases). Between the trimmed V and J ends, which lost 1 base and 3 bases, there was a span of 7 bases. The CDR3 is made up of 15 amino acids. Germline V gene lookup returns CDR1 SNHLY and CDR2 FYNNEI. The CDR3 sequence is CASSEGGVGANVLTF. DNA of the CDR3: TGTGCCAGCAGTGAAGGCGGGGTTGGGGCCAACGTCCTGACTTTC.

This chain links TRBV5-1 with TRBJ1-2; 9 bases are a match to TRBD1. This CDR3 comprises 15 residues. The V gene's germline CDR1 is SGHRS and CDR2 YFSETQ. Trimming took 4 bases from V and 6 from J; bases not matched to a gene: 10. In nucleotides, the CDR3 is TGCGCCAGCAGCCTAGAACCCGACAGGGGGAATGGCTACACCTTC. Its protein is CASSLEPDRGNGYTF.

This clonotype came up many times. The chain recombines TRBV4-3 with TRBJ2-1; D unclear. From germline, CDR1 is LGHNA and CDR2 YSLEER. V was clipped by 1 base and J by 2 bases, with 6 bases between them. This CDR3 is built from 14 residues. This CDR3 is CASSQGVTYNEQFF. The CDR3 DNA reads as TGCGCCAGCAGCCAAGGGGTCACCTACAATGAGCAGTTCTTC.

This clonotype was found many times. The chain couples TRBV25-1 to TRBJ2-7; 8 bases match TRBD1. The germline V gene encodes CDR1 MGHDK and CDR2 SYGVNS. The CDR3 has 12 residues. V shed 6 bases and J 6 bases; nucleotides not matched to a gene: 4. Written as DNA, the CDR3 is TGTGCCAGCAGCGACAGGGGCGGCGAGCAGTACGTC. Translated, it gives CASSDRGGEQYV.

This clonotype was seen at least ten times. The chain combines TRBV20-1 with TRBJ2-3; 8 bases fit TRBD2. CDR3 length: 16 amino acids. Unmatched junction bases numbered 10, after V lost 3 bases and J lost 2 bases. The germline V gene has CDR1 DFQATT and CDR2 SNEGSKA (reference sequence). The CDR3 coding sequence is TGCAGTGCTAGTGTATGGGCGGGGGGAATCACAGATACGCAGTATTTT. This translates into CSASVWAGGITDTQYF.

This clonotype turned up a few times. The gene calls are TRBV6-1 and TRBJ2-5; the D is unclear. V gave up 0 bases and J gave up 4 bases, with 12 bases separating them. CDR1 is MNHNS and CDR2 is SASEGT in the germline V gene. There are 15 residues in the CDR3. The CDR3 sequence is CASSEAVSSPETQYF. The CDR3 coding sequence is TGTGCCAGCAGTGAAGCTGTTAGCTCTCCAGAGACCCAGTACTTC.

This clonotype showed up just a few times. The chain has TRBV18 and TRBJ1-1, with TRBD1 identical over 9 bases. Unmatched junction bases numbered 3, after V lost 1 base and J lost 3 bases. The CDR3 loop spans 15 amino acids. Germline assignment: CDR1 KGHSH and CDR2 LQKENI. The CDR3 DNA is TGTGCCAGCTCACCACGGACAGGGGCCCACACTGAAGCTTTCTTT. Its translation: CASSPRTGAHTEAFF.

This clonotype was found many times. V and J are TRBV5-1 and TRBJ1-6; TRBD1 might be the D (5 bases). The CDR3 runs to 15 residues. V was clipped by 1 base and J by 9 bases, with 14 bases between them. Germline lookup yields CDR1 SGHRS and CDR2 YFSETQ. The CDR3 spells CASSLNRPAGSPLHF. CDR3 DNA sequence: TGCGCCAGCAGCTTGAACAGGCCCGCGGGTTCACCCCTCCACTTT.

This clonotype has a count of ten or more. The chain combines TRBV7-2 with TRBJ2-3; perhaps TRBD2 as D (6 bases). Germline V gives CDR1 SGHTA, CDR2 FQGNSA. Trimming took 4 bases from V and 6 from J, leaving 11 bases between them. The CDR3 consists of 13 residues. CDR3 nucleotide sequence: TGTGCCAGCAGCTCGACTAGTGCCGATACGCAGTATTTT. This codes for CASSSTSADTQYF. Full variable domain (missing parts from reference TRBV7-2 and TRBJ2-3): GAGVSQSPSNKVTEKGKDVELRCDPISGHTALYWYRQSLGQGLEFLIYFQGNSAPDKSGLPSDRFSAERTGGSVSTLTIQRTQQEDSAVYLCASSSTSADTQYFGPGTRLTVL.

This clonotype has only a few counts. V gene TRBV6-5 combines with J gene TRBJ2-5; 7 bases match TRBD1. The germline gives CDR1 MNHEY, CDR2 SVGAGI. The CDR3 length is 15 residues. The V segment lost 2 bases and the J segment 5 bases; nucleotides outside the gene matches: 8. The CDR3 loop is CASSYTYDRAETQYF. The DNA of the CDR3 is TGTGCCAGCAGTTACACCTATGACAGGGCGGAGACCCAGTACTTC.

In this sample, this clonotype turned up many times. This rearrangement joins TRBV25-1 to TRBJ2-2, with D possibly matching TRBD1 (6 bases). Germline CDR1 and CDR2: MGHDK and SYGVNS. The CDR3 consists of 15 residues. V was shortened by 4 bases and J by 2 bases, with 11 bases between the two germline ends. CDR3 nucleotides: TGTGCCAGCAGTGGAAACAGGGACAACACCGGGGAGCTGTTTTTT. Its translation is CASSGNRDNTGELFF.

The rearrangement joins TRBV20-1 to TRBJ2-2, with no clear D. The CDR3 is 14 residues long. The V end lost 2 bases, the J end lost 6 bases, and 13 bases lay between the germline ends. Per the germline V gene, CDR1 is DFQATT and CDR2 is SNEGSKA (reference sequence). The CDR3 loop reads CSARRPAGAGELFF. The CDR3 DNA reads TGCAGTGCTAGACGCCCGGCAGGAGCCGGGGAGCTGTTTTTT.

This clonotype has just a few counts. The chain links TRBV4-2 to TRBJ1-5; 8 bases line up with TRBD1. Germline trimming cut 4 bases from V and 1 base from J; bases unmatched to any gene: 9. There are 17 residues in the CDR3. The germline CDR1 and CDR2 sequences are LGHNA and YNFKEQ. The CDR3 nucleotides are TGTGCCAGCAGCCTGAGCGGACAGGGAGGGAGCAATCAGCCCCAGCATTTT. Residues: CASSLSGQGGSNQPQHF.

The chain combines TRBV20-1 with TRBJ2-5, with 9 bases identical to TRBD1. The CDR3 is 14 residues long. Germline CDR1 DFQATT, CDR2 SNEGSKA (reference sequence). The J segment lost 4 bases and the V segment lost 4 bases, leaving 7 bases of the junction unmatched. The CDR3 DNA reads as TGCAGTGCTACCTGGGACAGGGAGGTAGAGACCCAGTACTTC. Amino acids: CSATWDREVETQYF.

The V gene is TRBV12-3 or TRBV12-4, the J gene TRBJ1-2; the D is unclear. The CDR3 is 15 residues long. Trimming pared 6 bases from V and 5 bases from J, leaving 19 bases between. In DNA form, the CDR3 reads TGTGCCAGCAGAGCAGGAGAGGCCGCTCATTATGGCTACACCTTC. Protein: CASRAGEAAHYGYTF.

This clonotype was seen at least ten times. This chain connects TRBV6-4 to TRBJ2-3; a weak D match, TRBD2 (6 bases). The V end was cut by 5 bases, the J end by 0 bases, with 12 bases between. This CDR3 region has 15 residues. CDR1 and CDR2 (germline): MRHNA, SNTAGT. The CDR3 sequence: CASSLTAGSTDTQYF. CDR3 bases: TGTGCCAGCAGTCTGACGGCGGGGAGCACAGATACGCAGTATTTT.

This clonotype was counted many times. DNA for the CDR3: TGTGCCAGCAGCTTAGGCTACACAGATACGCAGTATTTT. Protein sequence: CASSLGYTDTQYF. V is TRBV7-2 and J is TRBJ2-3; D gene ambiguous. Germline CDR1 reads SGHTA; CDR2 reads FQGNSA. There are 13 residues in the CDR3. V was clipped by 1 base and J by 2 bases, with 4 bases between them.

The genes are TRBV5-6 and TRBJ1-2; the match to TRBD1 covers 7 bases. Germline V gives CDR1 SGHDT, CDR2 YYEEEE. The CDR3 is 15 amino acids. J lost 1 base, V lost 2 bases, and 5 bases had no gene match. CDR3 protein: CASSFRDSVNYGYTF. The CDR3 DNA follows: TGTGCCAGCAGCTTCAGGGACAGCGTTAACTATGGCTACACCTTC.

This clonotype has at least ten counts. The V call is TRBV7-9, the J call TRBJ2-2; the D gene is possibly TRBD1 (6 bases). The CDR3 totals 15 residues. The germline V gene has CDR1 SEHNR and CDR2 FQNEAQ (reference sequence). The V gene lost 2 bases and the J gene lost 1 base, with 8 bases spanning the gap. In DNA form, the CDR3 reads TGTGCCAGCAGCTTACTCAGGGGGAACACCGGGGAGCTGTTTTTT. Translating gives CASSLLRGNTGELFF.